The 18 T cell receptor beta chains presented below share a single source sample, sequenced in a study of vaccination and CD4 T cells after COVID-19. Once obtained from cultured CD4+ T cells, the DNA was sequenced using the Oncomine TCR Beta short-read assay. Using the QIAamp micro DNA kit, genomic DNA was extracted from the CD4+ T cells that had been cultured. Each CDR3 protein gets one entry after TCRdb re-called the PCR reads with MiXCR. Of roughly 12,000 distinct CDR3 sequences listed, more than 35% were seen once; the top ten hold 15% to 20%. These receptors lack a known antigen. Sample treatment: approximately 9-day PBMC culture with coronavirus spike peptide pools or control peptides (ViraFEST assay). Harvesting of the unexposed donor's CD4+ T cells predated the COVID-19 pandemic (2011-2018). The sequenced material came from CD4+ T cells from blood, cultured in vitro. The receptors were gathered from a human donor in good health.

For the CDR3, the DNA is TGTGCCAGCAGTTACGACTTGGAAGAGACCCAGTACTTC. Protein: CASSYDLEETQYF. J is TRBJ2-5 and V is TRBV6-2 or TRBV6-3; the D is unclear. CDR1 MNHEY and CDR2 SVGEGT come from the germline V gene. Trimming cost V 2 bases and J 3 bases, with 7 bases left between them. The CDR3 has 13 residues.

This clonotype was counted only a few times. The rearrangement uses TRBV7-2 and TRBJ2-7; D unclear. The V end lost 2 bases, the J end lost 5 bases, and 13 bases lay between the germline ends. Germline V lookup: CDR1 SGHTA, CDR2 FQGNSA. The CDR3 totals 14 residues. The CDR3 sequence is CASSLSVQGHEQYF. CDR3 DNA: TGTGCCAGCAGCTTATCGGTTCAAGGCCACGAGCAGTACTTC. The full variable domain, with the rest looked up from reference TRBV7-2 and TRBJ2-7, is GAGVSQSPSNKVTEKGKDVELRCDPISGHTALYWYRQSLGQGLEFLIYFQGNSAPDKSGLPSDRFSAERTGGSVSTLTIQRTQQEDSAVYLCASSLSVQGHEQYFGPGTRLTVT.

This sequence joins TRBV30 and TRBJ1-1, with D uncertain. Between the trimmed V and J ends, which lost 1 base and 3 bases, there was a span of 9 bases. Germline assignment: CDR1 GTSNPN and CDR2 SVGIG (reference sequence). CDR3 length equals 13 residues. The CDR3 spells CAWSASLDTEAFF. CDR3 DNA: TGTGCCTGGAGTGCTTCATTGGACACTGAAGCTTTCTTT.

The chain is built from TRBV19 and TRBJ1-2; D may be TRBD1 (6 bases). Germline V CDR1 and CDR2: LNHDA, SQIVND (reference sequence). The CDR3 has 13 residues. The V end lost 5 bases, the J end lost 7 bases, and 14 bases lay between the germline ends. This CDR3 reads CASSVTGLTGYTF. CDR3 in DNA: TGTGCCAGTAGTGTAACAGGGTTAACTGGCTACACCTTC.

The chain uses TRBV15 and TRBJ2-2, with D hard to call. The V and J ends lost 5 bases and 4 bases respectively, with 8 bases between them. Germline V gene data show CDR1 as LNHNV and CDR2 as YYDKDF (reference sequence). The CDR3 contains 13 residues. The CDR3 reads CATSSLGTGELFF. The CDR3 nucleotides read TGTGCCACCAGCTCCCTCGGCACCGGGGAGCTGTTTTTT.

This clonotype was observed a few times. This chain's CDR3 is CASSYSQINYGYTF. CDR3 in DNA: TGTGCCAGCAGTTACTCCCAGATAAACTATGGCTACACCTTC. V and J are TRBV6-5 and TRBJ1-2; D is unclear. CDR1 and CDR2 from the germline V gene are MNHEY and SVGAGI. The CDR3 consists of 14 residues. V gave up 0 bases and J gave up 2 bases, with 7 bases separating them.

This clonotype appeared once. The CDR3 spells CASSTGPSGRPYTDTQYF. CDR3 in DNA: TGTGCCAGCAGTACCGGTCCTAGCGGGAGGCCCTACACAGATACGCAGTATTTT. J is TRBJ2-3 and V is TRBV6-1; 11 bases fit TRBD2. V was clipped by 5 bases and J by 2 bases; unmatched bases: 12. Germline CDR1 and CDR2: MNHNS and SASEGT. The CDR3 length is 18 residues.

This clonotype was counted only a few times. This sequence joins TRBV6-4 and TRBJ2-1; the D is unclear. Germline V gives CDR1 MRHNA, CDR2 SNTAGT. The CDR3 is 14 amino acids. V dropped 2 bases and J dropped 7 bases, with 12 bases sitting between them. CDR3 residues: CASSDHRQVNEQFF. CDR3 sequence (DNA): TGTGCCAGCAGTGACCACCGGCAGGTTAATGAGCAGTTCTTC.

This clonotype was recorded a few times. The rearrangement joins TRBV7-6 to TRBJ1-1, with 7 bases matching TRBD1. There are 13 residues in the CDR3. The germline V gene encodes CDR1 SGHVS and CDR2 FNYEAQ. After removal of 5 bases from V and 10 bases from J, the junction contained 10 bases not matched to a gene. CDR3 sequence (DNA): TGTGCCAGCAGCCAGGGGACAGAACTCCCAGCTTTCTTT. It translates to CASSQGTELPAFF.

V is TRBV7-9 and J is TRBJ1-5; 7 nucleotides match TRBD1. The ends lost 4 bases at V and 7 bases at J; junction bases unmatched: 7. CDR1 and CDR2 (germline): SEHNR, FQNEAQ (reference sequence). The length of the CDR3 is 14 residues. The CDR3 nucleotides are TGTGCCAGCAGCTCTGACAGGGTTCGGCAGCCCCAGCATTTT. As protein: CASSSDRVRQPQHF.

J is TRBJ1-3 and V is TRBV6-1; D possibly corresponds to TRBD1 (5 bases). Trimming took 8 bases from V and 0 from J, leaving 11 bases between them. This CDR3 region has 14 residues. Germline V lookup: CDR1 MNHNS, CDR2 SASEGT. In DNA, the CDR3 is TGTGCCAGCGGACAATCGAACTCTGGAAACACCATATATTTT. It specifies CASGQSNSGNTIYF.

The genes are TRBV6-1 and TRBJ1-6; TRBD1 matches 7 bases. J lost 10 bases, V lost 6 bases, and 12 bases had no gene match. The CDR3 spans 15 residues. From germline, CDR1 is MNHNS and CDR2 SASEGT. The CDR3 DNA sequence: TGTGCCAGCAGGGATCGGACAGGATGGGGATCACCCCTCCACTTT. The encoded protein is CASRDRTGWGSPLHF.

The chain is built from TRBV7-2 and TRBJ1-1; no reliable D call. Trimming pared 7 bases from V and 1 base from J, leaving 16 bases between. This CDR3 region has 15 residues. CDR1 and CDR2 from the germline V gene are SGHTA and FQGNSA. CDR3 DNA: TGTGCCAGCAAGGTTGGTTCCGGGCCGAACACTGAAGCTTTCTTT. Translation: CASKVGSGPNTEAFF.

The chain has TRBV12-3 or TRBV12-4 and TRBJ2-7; tentative D call: TRBD2 (6 bases). CDR3 length: 11 residues. V lost 3 bases, J lost 8 bases, and 8 bases lay in between. As DNA, the CDR3 is TGTGCCAGCAGTTTGGAGGGAAAGCAGTACTTC. Translated, it gives CASSLEGKQYF.

There are a few counts of this clonotype. The V call is TRBV20-1, the J call TRBJ2-7, with D unresolved. Trimming left V 5 bases short and J 6 bases short, with 17 bases between. Germline assignment: CDR1 DFQATT and CDR2 SNEGSKA (reference sequence). CDR3 length equals 13 residues. The CDR3 reads CSAPSAGWGEQYF. The CDR3 DNA follows: TGCAGTGCTCCCTCGGCAGGTTGGGGCGAGCAGTACTTC.

The J gene is TRBJ2-6, the V gene TRBV2; D might be TRBD2 (7 bases). Looked up from germline, CDR1 is SNHLY and CDR2 is FYNNEI. With 7 bases removed from V and 1 base from J, the gap between germline ends came to 20 bases. The CDR3 is made up of 18 amino acids. The DNA for the CDR3 is TGTGCCAGCACACCCGGGATGGGAGGGGGATCTGGGGCCAACGTCCTGACTTTC. It specifies CASTPGMGGGSGANVLTF. Full variable domain (remainder filled in from reference TRBV2 and TRBJ2-6): EPEVTQTPSHQVTQMGQEVILRCVPISNHLYFYWYRQILGQKVEFLVSFYNNEISEKSEIFDDQFSVERPDGSNFTLKIRSTKLEDSAMYFCASTPGMGGGSGANVLTFGAGSRLTVL.

The CDR3 DNA follows: TGTGCCAGCAGTTTAAGAGTCCAAGGGGGAAACACCGGGGAGCTGTTTTTT. It specifies CASSLRVQGGNTGELFF. This chain joins TRBV27 and TRBJ2-2; perhaps TRBD1 as D (6 bases). From germline, CDR1 is MNHEY and CDR2 SMNVEV (reference sequence). V was clipped by 2 bases and J by 2 bases, with 15 bases between them. CDR3 size: 17 residues.

The chain recombines TRBV19 with TRBJ1-2; D remains unclear. Germline CDR1 LNHDA, CDR2 SQIVND (reference sequence). V lost 3 bases and J lost 5, with 7 bases in between. This CDR3 has 12 residues. This CDR3 is CASSMPVYGYTF. CDR3 nucleotides: TGTGCCAGTAGTATGCCTGTATATGGCTACACCTTC.